The 21 T cell receptor beta chains given below trace back to one sample, sequenced in a study of T cells after yellow fever vaccination. TCRdb reprocessed the 5' RACE reads via MiXCR and lists one record per CDR3 protein. The sample has roughly 520,000 distinct CDR3 sequences; around a fifth are singletons. The material sequenced was PBMCs, taken about 20 days after the first yellow fever vaccination. All receptors derive from a man younger than 30 who received the YFV17D yellow fever vaccine.

This clonotype was found a few times. The chain joins TRBV2 to TRBJ2-7; weak D call: TRBD1 (6 bases). This CDR3 has 14 amino acids. Germline V lookup: CDR1 SNHLY, CDR2 FYNNEI. The V gene lost 5 bases and the J gene lost 0 bases, with 11 bases spanning the gap. The CDR3 region is CASSTGTNSYEQYV. The CDR3 region has the DNA TGTGCCAGCAGTACCGGGACAAACTCCTACGAGCAGTACGTC.

The genes are TRBV7-9 and TRBJ2-7; maybe TRBD2 (6 bases). The V end was cut by 3 bases, the J end by 7 bases, with 16 bases between. CDR3 length: 14 residues. Germline V gives CDR1 SEHNR, CDR2 FQNEAQ (reference sequence). CDR3 coding DNA: TGTGCCAGCAGCTTTGGTGCGGGGACCTGGGAGCAGTACTTC. Amino acid sequence: CASSFGAGTWEQYF.

The CDR3 here is CASSLPFATGLDTQYF. CDR3 DNA sequence: TGTGCCAGCAGCTTACCTTTCGCGACAGGTTTAGATACGCAGTATTTT. This chain uses TRBV7-9 with TRBJ2-3; D possibly corresponds to TRBD1 (6 bases). This CDR3 is built from 16 residues. Trimming stripped 2 bases from V and 5 bases from J, with 17 bases between. Germline V gene lookup returns CDR1 SEHNR and CDR2 FQNEAQ (reference sequence).

This clonotype was observed many times. This chain joins TRBV20-1 and TRBJ2-1; the match to TRBD2 covers 9 bases. The CDR3 sequence is 14 residues long. Per germline, CDR1 DFQATT and CDR2 SNEGSKA (reference sequence). Trimming cost V 2 bases and J 7 bases; bases outside gene matches: 6. As DNA, the CDR3 is TGCAGTGCTAGACCTGCGGGGGGGCCGAATGAGCAGTTCTTC. Its translation is CSARPAGGPNEQFF.

The table lists this clonotype with many counts. The V call is TRBV4-3, the J call TRBJ2-4, with 11 bases aligning to TRBD1. This CDR3 region has 18 residues. Trimming cost V 1 base and J 2 bases; bases outside gene matches: 7. The germline CDR1 and CDR2 sequences are LGHNA and YSLEER. CDR3 nucleotides: TGCGCCAGCAGCCAAGCCCGGACAGGGGGCTGGTCCAAAAACATTCAGTACTTC. This encodes CASSQARTGGWSKNIQYF.

This clonotype has only a few counts. The V gene is TRBV4-2, the J gene TRBJ1-1, with 9 bases aligning to TRBD1. CDR3 length: 17 amino acids. The germline V gene has CDR1 LGHNA and CDR2 YNFKEQ. The J segment lost 4 bases and the V segment lost 1 base, leaving 10 bases of the junction unmatched. The DNA for the CDR3 is TGTGCCAGCAGCCAAGTGAAGAGGGTGACAGGGGGCACTGAAGCTTTCTTT. Its translation is CASSQVKRVTGGTEAFF.

The chain carries TRBV6-2 or TRBV6-3 and TRBJ1-1; weak D call: TRBD1 (5 bases). Germline V lookup: CDR1 MNHEY, CDR2 SVGEGT. The ends were cut back, 0 bases at V and 4 bases at J, with 15 bases in the middle. The CDR3 runs to 16 residues. The CDR3 bases are TGTGCCAGCAGTTACTCGCACGCAGACAGTGCCACTGAAGCTTTCTTT. It specifies CASSYSHADSATEAFF.

This clonotype was found many times. The V call is TRBV21-1, the J call TRBJ2-3. TRBV21-1 is annotated as a pseudogene. This CDR3 comprises 16 residues. The CDR3 nucleotides read TGTGCCAGCCGACTGGCACAGCCAGTCTATACAGATACGCAGTATTTT. Residues: CASRLAQPVYTDTQYF.

This clonotype was counted between two and nine times. The chain carries TRBV7-3 and TRBJ1-6, with D possibly TRBD1 on 5 matching bases. The V end was cut by 0 bases, the J end by 13 bases, with 16 bases between. The CDR3 sequence is 15 residues long. The germline V gene encodes CDR1 SGHTA and CDR2 FQGTGA. The CDR3 bases are TGTGCCAGCAGCTTAACTTCGGCAGGGATAGCGCCCCTCCACTTT. This translates into CASSLTSAGIAPLHF. The full variable domain, completed using reference TRBV7-3 and TRBJ1-6, is GAGVSQTPSNKVTEKGKYVELRCDPISGHTALYWYRQSLGQGPEFLIYFQGTGAADDSGLPNDRFFAVRPEGSVSTLKIQRTERGDSAVYLCASSLTSAGIAPLHFGNGTRLTVT.

This sequence joins TRBV20-1 and TRBJ2-1, with 8 bases identical to TRBD1. After removal of 0 bases from V and 8 bases from J, the junction contained 9 bases not matched to a gene. Germline V gives CDR1 DFQATT, CDR2 SNEGSKA (reference sequence). The CDR3 loop spans 15 amino acids. CDR3 DNA: TGCAGTGCTAGAGAAAACAGGGGGTGGTTGGATGAGCAGTTCTTC. This gives the protein CSARENRGWLDEQFF.

The chain combines TRBV15 with TRBJ2-7, with no clear D. V gave up 0 bases and J gave up 2 bases, with 8 bases separating them. The CDR3 consists of 14 residues. Germline assignment: CDR1 LNHNV and CDR2 YYDKDF (reference sequence). CDR3 residues: CATSRDSGPYEQYF. In DNA, the CDR3 is TGTGCCACCAGCAGAGATTCCGGGCCCTACGAGCAGTACTTC. Combining the CDR3 with reference TRBV15 and TRBJ2-7 gives the whole variable domain DAMVIQNPRYQVTQFGKPVTLSCSQTLNHNVMYWYQQKSSQAPKLLFHYYDKDFNNEADTPDNFQSRRPNTSFCFLDIRSPGLGDTAMYLCATSRDSGPYEQYFGPGTRLTVT.

This clonotype turned up a few times. The chain recombines TRBV4-2 with TRBJ2-3; D perhaps matches TRBD2 (7 bases). The CDR3 extends over 16 amino acids. Trimming stripped 1 base from V and 5 bases from J, with 16 bases between. Germline CDR1 reads LGHNA; CDR2 reads YNFKEQ. The CDR3 loop is CASSQALAGAQDTQYF. In nucleotides, the CDR3 is TGTGCCAGCAGCCAAGCTCTGGCGGGGGCTCAAGATACGCAGTATTTT.

CDR3: CASSLGGGAPYEQYF. CDR3 nucleotides: TGTGCCAGCAGCTTAGGCGGGGGGGCCCCCTACGAGCAGTACTTC. This sequence joins TRBV11-2 and TRBJ2-7; TRBD2 matches at 9 bases. CDR1 is SGHAT and CDR2 is FQNNGV in the germline V gene. Unmatched junction bases numbered 3, after V lost 1 base and J lost 2 bases. The CDR3 is made up of 15 amino acids.

This clonotype has only a few counts. The chain joins TRBV9 to TRBJ2-1; D may match TRBD1 or TRBD2 (7 bases each). V shed 4 bases and J shed 8 bases, with 19 bases lying between them. The CDR3 loop spans 15 amino acids. CDR1 and CDR2 from the germline V gene are SGDLS and YYNGEE. This CDR3 is CASSQGGGSWDEQFF. CDR3 bases: TGTGCCAGCAGCCAGGGGGGGGGGAGTTGGGATGAGCAGTTCTTC. The entire variable domain, with the rest obtained from reference TRBV9 and TRBJ2-1, is as follows: DSGVTQTPKHLITATGQRVTLRCSPRSGDLSVYWYQQSLDQGLQFLIQYYNGEERAKGNILERFSAQQFPDLHSELNLSSLELGDSALYFCASSQGGGSWDEQFFGPGTRLTVL.

This clonotype has only a few counts. The V gene is TRBV6-2 or TRBV6-3, the J gene TRBJ1-2; the D is unclear. The V end was cut by 4 bases, the J end by 4 bases, with 13 bases between. CDR3 length: 14 residues. Germline assignment: CDR1 MNHEY and CDR2 SVGEGT. CDR3 DNA: TGTGCCAGCAGTTTGGCCGGATTACTCTATGGCTACACCTTC. Translation gives CASSLAGLLYGYTF.

The chain carries TRBV25-1 and TRBJ2-7, with a possible D match to TRBD1 (7 bases). This CDR3 is 13 amino acids long. Germline CDR1 MGHDK, CDR2 SYGVNS. Trimming removed 11 bases at V and 7 bases at J, with 21 bases between. The CDR3 DNA follows: TGTGCCGCCAGACGCAGGGGGGCGGAGGAGCAGTACTTC. This encodes CAARRRGAEEQYF.

This chain links TRBV12-3 or TRBV12-4 with TRBJ2-3; no reliable D call. The CDR3 sequence is 14 residues long. V was cut by 0 bases and J by 4 bases, with 8 bases left in between. CDR3: CASSLALLSDTQYF. The CDR3 bases are TGTGCCAGCAGTTTAGCGCTGCTCTCAGATACGCAGTATTTT.

This clonotype came up a few times. V usage is TRBV9 and J usage is TRBJ1-4; D is unresolved. Trimming pared 3 bases from V and 6 bases from J, leaving 6 bases between. Germline V gene lookup returns CDR1 SGDLS and CDR2 YYNGEE. CDR3 length: 12 amino acids. The CDR3: CASSAYDEKLFF. The DNA for the CDR3 is TGTGCCAGCAGCGCTTACGATGAAAAACTGTTTTTT.

V is TRBV6-2 or TRBV6-3 and J is TRBJ2-5; D not resolved. Germline CDR1 is MNHEY and CDR2 is SVGEGT. The CDR3 is 12 residues long. Trimming left V 3 bases short and J 1 base short, with 3 bases between. The CDR3 loop reads CASSYPQETQYF. CDR3 DNA sequence: TGTGCCAGCAGTTATCCCCAAGAGACCCAGTACTTC.

This chain uses TRBV24-1 with TRBJ1-5, with D perhaps TRBD1 (5 bases). Germline V gene data show CDR1 as KGHDR and CDR2 as SFDVKD. The CDR3 contains 15 residues. Trimming removed 9 bases from V and 0 bases from J, with 14 bases in between. CDR3 sequence reads: CATPQGDYSNQPQHF. The CDR3 bases are TGTGCCACCCCTCAGGGTGACTATAGCAATCAGCCCCAGCATTTT.

This chain uses TRBV19 with TRBJ2-7; 11 positions agree with TRBD1. The CDR3 has 15 amino acids. Trimming at V came to 4 bases and at J to 2 bases, leaving 4 bases not matched to a gene. CDR1 is LNHDA and CDR2 is SQIVND in the germline V gene (reference sequence). Here the CDR3 reads CASSKGQGGTYEQYF. The CDR3 DNA reads as TGTGCCAGTAGTAAGGGACAGGGGGGAACCTACGAGCAGTACTTC.